This record covers a single TCR beta chain. The sample belongs to a study of blood T cells in healthy people across ages. Primed by a sample-barcoded 5' primer and a J-beta primer mix, a second PCR proceeded for 7 to 11 cycles. TCRdb reprocessed the 5' RACE reads with MiXCR, giving one entry per CDR3 protein. The table includes fewer than 2,000,000 distinct CDR3 sequences, about 31% detected once. Germline loops: CDR1 DFQATT, CDR2 SNEGSKA (reference sequence). Trimming took 0 bases from V and 2 from J, leaving 20 bases between them. The CDR3 has 17 amino acids. J is TRBJ2-7 and V is TRBV20-1, with D perhaps matching TRBD1 (8 bases). The sequenced sample consisted of blood. The source is a woman in her twenties or thirties in good health. CDR3 residues: CSARDQGAGGPPYEQYF. CDR3 DNA: TGCAGTGCTAGAGATCAGGGGGCCGGGGGGCCGCCCTACGAGCAGTACTTC.